Listed below are T cell receptor beta chains from one sample, sequenced in a study of cytomegalovirus exposure and HLA in healthy donors. Method: immunoSEQ multiplex PCR; TCRdb's copy keeps in-frame clones and lacks some. The sample yields some 140,000 clones, approximately 80% seen once. The sample consisted of PBMCs. The receptors shown here come from a woman in her forties in good health and CMV-seropositive. Both conserved end residues are part of each CDR3. Each record gives: D gene, clone size, V gene, J gene, CDR3 DNA, CDR3 protein. A D gene is named only where the DNA matches it firmly. Size is omitted from some rows. Given values are once, few, many or a class for expanded clones.

>NA|NA|TRBV18|TRBJ1-3
TGTGCCAGCTCACCGAGGAAGATGGCTGGAAACACCATATATTTT
CASSPRKMAGNTIYF
>TRBD2|few|TRBV15|TRBJ2-5
TGTGCCACCAGCAGAGATTTTTTTACTAGCGGGAGGAAAGAGACCCAGTACTTC
CATSRDFFTSGRKETQYF
>TRBD2|NA|TRBV11-3|TRBJ2-1
TGTGCCAGCAGCCTCCAGGGACTAGCGGGAGAACTCGATGAGCAGTTCTTC
CASSLQGLAGELDEQFF
>TRBD1|NA|TRBV27|TRBJ1-1
TGTGCCAGCAGCTCCCAGAGTAGGGGGCGGTCGAACACTGAAGCTTTCTTT
CASSSQSRGRSNTEAFF
>NA|once|TRBV4-2|TRBJ2-1
TGTGCCAGCAGCTTCGGACAGTACAATGAGCAGTTCTTC
CASSFGQYNEQFF
>TRBD2|NA|TRBV15|TRBJ2-3
TGTGCCACCAGCAGAGAACTAGCGGGAACCCGATCGGATACGCAGTATTTT
CATSRELAGTRSDTQYF
>NA|few|TRBV10-3|TRBJ1-1
TGTGCCATCAGTCAACTGACGGAGGGAGCTTTCTTT
CAISQLTEGAFF
>TRBD1|NA|TRBV6-1|TRBJ2-7
TGTGCCAGCAGTGAAAAGAGGGGGCGCGTCCACGAGCAGTACTTC
CASSEKRGRVHEQYF
>NA|few|TRBV11-3|TRBJ1-2
TGTGCCAGCAGCTTAGACCTAGGTGGTGTCGGCTACACCTTC
CASSLDLGGVGYTF
>NA|NA|TRBV28|TRBJ1-2
TGTGCCAGCAGTCTAGACAGGTCCTATGGCTACACCTTC
CASSLDRSYGYTF
>NA|NA|TRBV28|TRBJ1-2
TGTGCCAGCATGGGGCGTGCCCTAGCTAACTATGGCTACACCTTC
CASMGRALANYGYTF
>TRBD1|few|TRBV29-1|TRBJ2-7
TGCAGCGGCAAGACAGGGCCCTACGAGCAGTACTTC
CSGKTGPYEQYF
>NA|few|TRBV6-1|TRBJ2-1
TGTGCCAGCACCCCCGGGAGTCGGACGTACAATGAGCAGTTCTTC
CASTPGSRTYNEQFF
>TRBD2|NA|TRBV7-2|TRBJ2-3
TGTGCCAGCAGGTGGCTAGCGGGGGATACGCAGTATTTT
CASRWLAGDTQYF
>TRBD1|NA|TRBV19|TRBJ1-2
TGTGCCAGTAGTTCAGGACAGGGCTCGATGTATGGCTACACCTTC
CASSSGQGSMYGYTF
>NA|NA|TRBV9|TRBJ1-2
TGTGCCAGCGGGGGAGGGGGAAGCTATGGCTACACCTTC
CASGGGGSYGYTF
>TRBD2|NA|TRBV27|TRBJ2-5
TGTGCCAGCAGTTTACTAGCGGGAGGAGGCGAGACCCAGTACTTC
CASSLLAGGGETQYF
>NA|NA|TRBV29-1|TRBJ2-1
TGCAGCGTTGTAGGGACAAGCTTCAATGAGCAGTTCTTC
CSVVGTSFNEQFF
>NA|NA|TRBV6-5|TRBJ2-7
TGTGCCACCAGCCCGGGGTTCCACGAGCAGTACTTC
CATSPGFHEQYF
>NA|NA|TRBV28|TRBJ1-2
TGTGCCAGCAGTTTAGCATGGTTGTCGGGCTATGGCTACACCTTC
CASSLAWLSGYGYTF
>TRBD1|NA|TRBV11-1|TRBJ1-2
TGTGCCAGCAGCTCCGGGACAGGGTTGAACTATGGCTACACCTTC
CASSSGTGLNYGYTF
>TRBD1|NA|TRBV28|TRBJ1-5
TGTGCCAGCAGGACGCCACTGGGGACAGGGAACAATCAGCCCCAGCATTTT
CASRTPLGTGNNQPQHF
>NA|few|TRBV30|TRBJ2-6
TGTGCCTGGAGTGTACAAACGTTCTCTGGGGCCAACGTCCTGACTTTC
CAWSVQTFSGANVLTF
>NA|NA|TRBV2|TRBJ2-7
TGTGCCAGCACCCCAGCTTTACAGGGTGAAGAGCAGTACTTC
CASTPALQGEEQYF
>TRBD2|NA|TRBV7-3|TRBJ2-7
TGTGCCAGCAGTCCTAGCGGTGGGCTAGCGAACGAGCAGTACTTC
CASSPSGGLANEQYF
>NA|NA|TRBV5-1|TRBJ2-7
TGCGCCAGCAGCCGGGACTTCTACGAGCAGTACTTC
CASSRDFYEQYF
>TRBD2|once|TRBV4-1|TRBJ2-1
TGCGCCAGCAGCCAAGGGGGACTAGCTGTTGAGCAGTTCTTC
CASSQGGLAVEQFF
>NA|few|TRBV28|TRBJ1-5
TGTGCCAGCATACATATTTCCGGGGGGGCCGGTCAGCCCCAGCATTTT
CASIHISGGAGQPQHF
>NA|few|TRBV11-2|TRBJ1-2
TGTGCCAGCAGCTTAGGGGGGCGTAACTATGGCTACACCTTC
CASSLGGRNYGYTF
>NA|NA|TRBV18|TRBJ1-5
TGTGCCAGCTCCGCCGAGCATCAGCCCCAGCATTTT
CASSAEHQPQHF
>TRBD1|NA|TRBV15|TRBJ2-4
TGTGCCACCAGCAGGGATACAGGGGGCACTAAAAACATTCAGTACTTC
CATSRDTGGTKNIQYF
>TRBD1|NA|TRBV19|TRBJ1-4
TGTGCCAGTAGTACCTGGGACAGGGGTAGGGAAAAACTGTTTTTT
CASSTWDRGREKLFF
>NA|NA|TRBV30|TRBJ2-7
TGTGCCTTACAAGGGGGCTACGAGCAGTACTTC
CALQGGYEQYF
>NA|NA|TRBV7-3|TRBJ2-3
TGTGCCAGCAGCTTAACGGGAGTTTCATTGGATACGCAGTATTTT
CASSLTGVSLDTQYF
>TRBD2|NA|TRBV5-1|TRBJ2-2
TGCGCCAGCAGCCTCGAGCGGGAGAACGCCGGGGAGCTGTTTTTT
CASSLERENAGELFF
>NA|NA|TRBV5-4|TRBJ2-3
TGTGCCAGCAGCTTGTCGGGGACAGATACGCAGTATTTT
CASSLSGTDTQYF
>TRBD1|NA|TRBV19|TRBJ1-5
TGTGCCAGTAGTCCCGAGGCAGGGGGCGTAGGCAATCAGCCCCAGCATTTT
CASSPEAGGVGNQPQHF
>TRBD2|NA|TRBV30|TRBJ2-5
TGTGCCTGGCGACAGGGCGCCTATAGCGGGGGGCCCCCCGAGACCCAGTACTTC
CAWRQGAYSGGPPETQYF
>TRBD2|NA|TRBV7-9|TRBJ2-3
TGTGCCAGCAGCTTAGGACTAGCGGAATTCACAGATACGCAGTATTTT
CASSLGLAEFTDTQYF
>NA|once|TRBV11-2|TRBJ1-2
TGTGCCAGCAGCTTAGCCGCCTCGGGGATCTACTATGGCTACACCTTC
CASSLAASGIYYGYTF
>TRBD1|NA|TRBV9|TRBJ2-5
TGTGCCAGCAGCTTGACAGGGAAGGCACAAGAGACCCAGTACTTC
CASSLTGKAQETQYF
>TRBD1|NA|TRBV5-6|TRBJ2-2
TGTGCCAGCAGCCTACGGGACAGACTAACCGGGGAGCTGTTTTTT
CASSLRDRLTGELFF